Described below is a single TCR beta chain sequence and its context. The specificity of this receptor is unknown. No much larger clone exists at a distance of one base, and base qualities are not known. The data were obtained in a study of blood T cell repertoires in COVID-19 (dated by TCRdb to the early 2020s). Concerning the study at large: Collaborator samples came from the United States, Italy and Spain and covered acute and convalescent phases of COVID-19. The material from the prospective study consisted of cDNA or gDNA derived from T cells, B-cell-depleted T cells, or PBMCs. Deeply sampled blood TCRbeta repertoires from subjects exposed to, actively infected with, or recovered from COVID-19 were included in the dataset. A freely available public database, intended as a resource for researchers studying the immune response to SARS-CoV-2, is where the repertoires were released. The samples were drawn from two sources: the first 160 participants of the ongoing ImmuneRACE study, and 1,254 subjects contributed by 6 global collaborators. The sample metadata nearly always contained a de-identified subject ID, COVID-19 status, age in years and sex. HLA class I and class II types, where available, came from metadata supplied by the sample provider rather than from assay-based typing. Results the study describes overall, beyond this receptor: How much clinical and demographic metadata was included differed by source and by participant, and the metadata was provided uncurated.

TCRbeta CDR3 regions were amplified from genomic DNA using the immunoSEQ Assay, a bias-controlled multiplex PCR. As for the authors' bioinformatics: The number of nucleated cells in each sample was estimated by amplification of reference gene primers within the assay. To quantify the absolute abundance of each unique TCRbeta CDR3 rearrangement, sequence reads were collapsed and filtered. For each sample, productive Simpson clonality was calculated by taking the square root of Simpson's diversity index across productive rearrangements. TCRdb stores this immuneACCESS table with in-frame sequences only. Part of the clones is absent; in the studies checked, under half of the shortfall reflects unresolved V genes, and no reason is known for the rest. That table supplies the V and J calls and clone size; D and trimming were determined from the DNA. Within this sample are 39,000 or so clones, with approximately 90% of them counted one time only. The ten largest account for 6.2% of the sample.

Collaborating institutions collected whole blood in K2EDTA tubes following their own protocols. For TCRbeta analysis, collaborators shipped samples as frozen whole blood, isolated PBMCs, or DNA extracted from either of those sample types. V has 2 bases trimmed and J has 4 bases trimmed; junction bases matching no gene number 7. Looking up the germline V gene yields CDR1 SGHTA and CDR2 FQGNSA. The CDR3 numbers 16 residues from cysteine through phenylalanine. The read is trimmed to its CDR3 DNA, 48 bases read in frame from base 1. Sequences were obtained from peripheral blood. The TCR was taken from a human donor in a cohort sampled during active COVID-19. The chain was built from TRBV7-2 and TRBJ2-3; 9 nucleotides in the junction match TRBD1. The bases read TGTGCCAGCAGCTTATTTGGCGGACAGGGGTCAGATACGCAGTATTTT. It translates as CASSLFGGQGSDTQYF.